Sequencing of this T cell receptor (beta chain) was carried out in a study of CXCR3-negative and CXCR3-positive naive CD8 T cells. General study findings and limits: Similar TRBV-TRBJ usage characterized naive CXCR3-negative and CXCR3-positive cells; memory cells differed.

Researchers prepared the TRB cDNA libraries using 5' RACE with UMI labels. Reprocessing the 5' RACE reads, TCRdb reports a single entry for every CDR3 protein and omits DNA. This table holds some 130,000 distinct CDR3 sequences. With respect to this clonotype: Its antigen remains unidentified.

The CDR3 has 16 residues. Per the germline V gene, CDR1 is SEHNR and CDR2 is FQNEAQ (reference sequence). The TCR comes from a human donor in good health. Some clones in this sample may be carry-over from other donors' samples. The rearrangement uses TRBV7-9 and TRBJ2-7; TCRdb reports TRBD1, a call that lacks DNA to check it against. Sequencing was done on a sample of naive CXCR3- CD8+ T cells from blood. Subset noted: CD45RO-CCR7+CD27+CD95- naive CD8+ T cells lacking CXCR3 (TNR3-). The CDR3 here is CASSIRRQGLGNEQYF. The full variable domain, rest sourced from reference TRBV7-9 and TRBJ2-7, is DTGVSQNPRHKITKRGQNVTFRCDPISEHNRLYWYRQTLGQGPEFLTYFQNEAQLEKSRLLSDRFSAERPKGSFSTLEIQRTEQGDSAMYLCASSIRRQGLGNEQYFGPGTRLTVT.